This entry features one T cell receptor beta chain sequence. Its target antigen remains unknown. Nothing much larger sits one base from this clone, and base qualities are not available. The library was generated by the immunoSEQ multiplex PCR assay. A mixture of 60 forward primers for TCR Vbeta segments and 13 reverse primers for TCR Jbeta segments was used in the multiplex PCR. The CDR3 region of rearranged TCR beta genes was amplified from genomic DNA with a multiplex PCR assay. The amplified TCR beta libraries were sequenced on the Illumina HiSeq System as 87-base-pair reads. The authors' analysis ran thus. Across the 640 or so repertoires, a later analysis counted tens of millions of unique TCR beta chains, around 11 million of which were shared by at least two donors. To remove PCR and sequencing errors, raw reads were error-corrected and collapsed into unique sequences using a nearest-neighbor algorithm that merged closely related sequences. CDR3 sequences were aligned to IMGT reference sequences to assign V, D and J gene segments. For a sequence to be retained, a match of at least six nucleotides was required to both a V gene segment and a J gene segment. Rearrangements were classified as productive when the CDR3 lacked stop codons and remained in frame with V and J, and all other rearrangements were classified as non-productive. CDR3 was defined according to IMGT convention as the region running from the second conserved V-encoded cysteine to the conserved J-encoded phenylalanine. In an earlier analysis of more than 550 of the donors, sequences lacking an unambiguous match to a single V gene segment were excluded. In an earlier analysis of several hundred of the donors, a V segment was called functional when productive rearrangements were above 56.7%, and segregating when the standard deviation between donors exceeded 5%. To diagnose cytomegalovirus status from the catalog of TCR beta chain sequences, a statistical classification framework was built. V and J gene assignment, in a later analysis, came from comparing TCR nucleotide sequences with IMGT/GENE-DB human TR gene sequences. Using the TCRdist pipeline, a later analysis assigned CDR3 sequences along with most-parsimonious VDJ recombination scenarios. In a later analysis, each TCR beta chain was defined by its CDR3 amino acid sequence together with its V-gene family, and reads lacking a unique V-gene family were excluded. As a way to deal with suspected cross-contamination and a sequencing artifact, a later analysis dropped 640 or so nucleotide sequences that were highly shared and had low generation probability. In a later analysis, a clonal expansion index was calculated for each public chain from normalized within-repertoire ranks of inferred template counts. A later analysis computed generation probabilities with a VDJ recombination model fitted to out-of-frame rearrangements, and checked the results against IGoR. Hypergeometric tests were used in a later analysis to score TCR-TCR, TCR-HLA and TCR-CMV co-occurrence, with a repertoire-size bias correction applied to the TCR pairs. In a later analysis, false discovery rates were estimated by permuting HLA or CMV assignments 20 times. A later analysis grouped co-occurring TCRs with DBSCAN, adding TCRdist sequence similarity when clustering within HLA-allele-positive subsets. Repertoires with fewer than 30,000 or more than 120,000 public chains were left out of co-occurrence clustering, as were several repertoires with anomalous nucleotide sharing. The immuneACCESS repertoire file appears here via TCRdb, limited to in-frame rearrangements. These files lack a portion of the clones; in checked studies, under half of the deficit traces to unresolved V genes, and the cause of the others is not known. V, J and clone size are taken as reported in that table, and D and trimming were inferred from the DNA itself. This sample is represented by 70,000 to 90,000 clones; around 68% of them were singletons. About 15% of the sample belongs to the ten largest clones.

The CDR3 holds 10 amino acids from the cysteine to the phenylalanine. Only the CDR3 DNA stays, 30 bases, in frame from base 1. V and J are truncated by 5 bases and 5 bases respectively, leaving an intervening sequence of 3 bases. The data derive from a study of cytomegalovirus exposure and HLA in healthy donors (dated by TCRdb to 2015 to 2018). For the study in its entirety: An earlier analysis of some 500 of the donors reported more than 250 Gb of sequence data and around 110 million unique TCR beta sequences from 150 million to 200 million T cells. An early release that covered more than 550 HLA-typed donors contained approximately 300 gigabases of sequencing data and 80 million or so unique TCR sequences. Of the 300 to 450 genotyped donors, 65% to 90% fell in the genetic ancestry cluster associated with self-reported Caucasian donors. The study aimed to test whether signatures of past pathogen exposure could be identified by cataloging public T cell receptors. Using immunosequencing, the study profiled T cell repertoires from 500 to 800 subjects and related those repertoires to cytomegalovirus serostatus. In addition to the first cohort of approximately 650 subjects, a separate validation cohort of 120 different subjects was used. To predict cytomegalovirus infection status, the study brought together high-throughput TCR immunosequencing, statistical association of individual TCRs with disease status, and machine learning. To study patterns of TCR occurrence, a later analysis re-analyzed previously published TCR beta repertoires from around 670 donors and added high-resolution HLA genotyping. Rather than drawing on any new phenotypic data, the later analysis identified candidate immune exposures from TCR beta sequences and the way those sequences occurred across donors. An earlier analysis of 587 of the donors applied high-throughput TCR beta sequencing to assess whether each TCR beta V gene segment acted as functional or pseudogenic. Alongside the repertoire data, information on donor age, sex, ethnicity and CMV serostatus was compiled. Genome-wide SNP genotypes for about three fifths of the roughly 670 donors were used in a later genetic analysis, which treated that subset as a discovery cohort. All discovery cohort repertoires had been generated using a single sequencing platform. Both class I and class II loci were covered by HLA typing, at four-digit resolution. Typing coverage varied by locus: roughly 629-640 donors for A, B, C, DRB1 and DQB1; some 520 for DQA1; around 570 for DPA1; fewer than 480 for DPB1. About 5 DR-DQ haplotypes were handled as single units for association and clustering, since linkage in the cohort was strong. Across 398 genotyped donors of the cohort, an average of roughly 200,000 unique TCR beta nucleotide sequences per donor were sequenced, and roughly 17% of those sequences were non-productive.

Overall study outcomes, separate from this receptor: Most TCR sequences were seen in very few donors, while some public TCRs were found in many individuals. The authors suggested that the approach could potentially be extended to other disease states and immunological phenotypes. A later analysis reported that several top co-occurrence clusters appeared linked to parvovirus B19, influenza, CMV and Epstein-Barr virus. Because HLA typing was unavailable for some donors at each locus, only the typed subset was used in association tests. A later analysis found that TCR association rates varied across HLA loci, with DRB1 alleles showing the most associated TCRs and HLA-C alleles the fewest. In vitro tests confirmed that a few of the cytomegalovirus-associated TCR beta chains recognize cytomegalovirus antigens. A further reported finding was that TCR beta sequences accurately predicted the HLA-A and HLA-B alleles for most subjects in the first cohort. Sequencing depth was assumed to be roughly uniform across donors in the presence/absence analyses, though that assumption may not hold. A cluster of highly shared sequence variants was judged likely to represent a technical artifact of the sequencing pipeline. The classifier was reported to diagnose cytomegalovirus status with high specificity and sensitivity in both the original and validation cohorts. A later analysis associated approximately 17,000 TCR beta sequences with specific HLA alleles at a false discovery rate of 0.05. In the study, 164 TCR beta chains were listed as associated with cytomegalovirus. Broadly in line with IMGT annotations, most TCR beta V segments showed up in productive rearrangements about 90% or about 30% of the time in an earlier analysis of several hundred of the donors. The 87-base-pair reads could not distinguish some IMGT-functional V segments, including TRBV6-2 and TRBV6-3, so those segments were excluded. Because counts were too low, more than 15 rarely observed V segments, including chromosome 9 orphons, were excluded from the earlier analysis of 587 of the donors. A later analysis found that HLA-associated TCR beta chains were more clonally expanded and had lower generation probabilities than equally common non-associated chains. A later analysis found that most CMV-associated TCR beta chains appeared HLA-restricted, with HLA associations seemingly driven largely by CMV exposure. Linkage disequilibrium might explain the correlated functional status among segregating V segments, but an unknown experimental factor could not be ruled out. This cohort had only TCR beta chains sequenced, and the lack of alpha or paired-chain data limited which features could be detected. According to a later genetic analysis, donors in an Asian-associated ancestry cluster had fewer N-insertions in productive TCRs than the roughly 700-donor mean. When HLA alleles, especially DR and DQ, strongly co-occurred, TCR associations were difficult to assign to individual alleles. A later genetic analysis associated a missense DCLRE1C variant with V-gene and J-gene trimming of TCR beta chains, and an independent cohort replicated the association. Immune exposure information for the cohort was limited to CMV serostatus.

The cohort was made up of several hundred healthy bone marrow donors. All cohort members were sampled while nominally healthy, although unrecorded immune exposures were likely present. The donor tested CMV seropositive and was one of the 289 seropositive cohort members. Every donor gave a peripheral blood sample, and the peripheral blood mononuclear cells from that sample were used for TCR beta sequencing. The Qiagen DNeasy Blood Extraction Kit was used to extract genomic DNA from the blood cell samples. This sequence originates from a woman between 40 and 50 years old in good health and CMV-seropositive. Recombination connected TRBV23-1 to TRBJ1-2; the D gene cannot be named for sure. TRBV23-1 is treated as an ORF (open reading frame) with a function not yet certain. The sample comprised PBMCs. The CDR3: CASSSYGYTF. The sequenced DNA is TGCGCCAGCAGTTCATATGGCTACACCTTC.